The TCR beta chain under discussion was sequenced for a study of shared clonotypes between healthy human individuals. The study, taken as a whole, reports: Apart from blood, nothing was sampled; tissue repertoires likely differ.

Caucasian adults residing in Nashville, Tennessee made up all the donors. This clone has just a few counts. Its cognate antigen is unknown. Splitting of each subset's genomic DNA was done evenly across several immunoSEQ plates. In replicate PCRs of unsorted PBMC, around 310 ng DNA, about 30,000 T cell genomes, was used. Sequenced by immunoSEQ multiplex PCR; TCRdb stores in-frame clones only, minus some. The table has approximately 470,000 clones, around 73% seen once. The CDR3 totals 13 residues. Trimming removed 4 bases from V and 3 bases from J, with 12 bases in between. Germline assignment: CDR1 GTSNPN and CDR2 SVGIG (reference sequence).

The receptor comes from a woman in her 40s in good health. Some clones in this sample may be carry-over from other donors' samples. The specimen was PBMCs. The chain joins TRBV30 to TRBJ2-5; D remains ambiguous. In DNA form, the CDR3 reads TGTGCCTGGAAGGTTCGGGCAAAAGAGACCCAGTACTTC. Translating it yields CAWKVRAKETQYF.